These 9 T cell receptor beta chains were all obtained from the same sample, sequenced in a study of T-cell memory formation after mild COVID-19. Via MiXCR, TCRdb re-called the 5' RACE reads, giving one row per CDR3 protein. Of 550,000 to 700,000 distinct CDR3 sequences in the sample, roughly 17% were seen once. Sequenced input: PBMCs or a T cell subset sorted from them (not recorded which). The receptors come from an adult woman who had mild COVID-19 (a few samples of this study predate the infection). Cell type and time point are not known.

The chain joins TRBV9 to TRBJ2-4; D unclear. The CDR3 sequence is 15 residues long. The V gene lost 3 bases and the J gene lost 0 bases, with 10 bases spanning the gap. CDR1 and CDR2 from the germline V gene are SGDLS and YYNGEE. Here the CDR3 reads CASSALSGAKNIQYF. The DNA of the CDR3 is TGTGCCAGCAGCGCCCTTTCTGGAGCCAAAAACATTCAGTACTTC.

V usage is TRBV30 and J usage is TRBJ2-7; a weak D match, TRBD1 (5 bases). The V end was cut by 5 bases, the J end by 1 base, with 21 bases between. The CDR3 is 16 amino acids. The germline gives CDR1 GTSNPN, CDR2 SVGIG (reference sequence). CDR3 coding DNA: TGTGCCTGGGGGGTGCATGGGGCGCATGTGTCCTACGAGCAGTACTTC. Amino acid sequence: CAWGVHGAHVSYEQYF.

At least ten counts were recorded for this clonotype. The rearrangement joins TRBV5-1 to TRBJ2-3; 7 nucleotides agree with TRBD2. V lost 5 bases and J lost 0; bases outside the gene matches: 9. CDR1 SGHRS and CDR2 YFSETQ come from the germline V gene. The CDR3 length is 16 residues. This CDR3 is CASRLQGAGSTDTQYF. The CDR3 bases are TGCGCCAGCAGACTCCAAGGAGCGGGAAGCACAGATACGCAGTATTTT.

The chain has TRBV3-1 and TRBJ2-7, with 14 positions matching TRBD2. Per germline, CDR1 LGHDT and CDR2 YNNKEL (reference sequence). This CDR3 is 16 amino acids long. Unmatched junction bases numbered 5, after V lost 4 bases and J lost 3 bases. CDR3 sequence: CASSPWGLAGDYEQYF. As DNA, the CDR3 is TGTGCCAGCAGCCCCTGGGGACTAGCGGGAGACTACGAGCAGTACTTC.

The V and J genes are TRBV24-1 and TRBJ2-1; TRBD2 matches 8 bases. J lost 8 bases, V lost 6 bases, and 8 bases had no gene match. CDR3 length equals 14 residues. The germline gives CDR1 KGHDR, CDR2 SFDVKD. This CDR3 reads CATSPAGDMDEQFF. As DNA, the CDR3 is TGTGCCACCAGTCCAGCGGGAGACATGGATGAGCAGTTCTTC.

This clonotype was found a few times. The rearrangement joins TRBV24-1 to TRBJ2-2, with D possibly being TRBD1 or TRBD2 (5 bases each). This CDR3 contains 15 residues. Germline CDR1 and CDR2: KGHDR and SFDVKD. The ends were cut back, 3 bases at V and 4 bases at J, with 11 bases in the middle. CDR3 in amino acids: CATSDPGRGTGELFF. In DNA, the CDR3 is TGTGCCACCAGTGATCCGGGACGGGGCACCGGGGAGCTGTTTTTT.

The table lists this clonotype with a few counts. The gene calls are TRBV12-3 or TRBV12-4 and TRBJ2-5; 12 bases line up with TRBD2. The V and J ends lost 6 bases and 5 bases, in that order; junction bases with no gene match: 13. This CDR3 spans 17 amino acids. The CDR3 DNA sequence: TGTGCCAGCAGCCGAACCATGTGGACTAGCGGGAAGGAGACCCAGTACTTC. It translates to CASSRTMWTSGKETQYF.

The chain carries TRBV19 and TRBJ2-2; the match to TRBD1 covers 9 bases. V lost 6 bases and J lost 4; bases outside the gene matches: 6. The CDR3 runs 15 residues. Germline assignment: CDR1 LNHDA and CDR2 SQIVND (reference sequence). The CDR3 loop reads CASRTGQGGTGELFF. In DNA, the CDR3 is TGTGCCAGTAGGACGGGACAGGGCGGCACCGGGGAGCTGTTTTTT.

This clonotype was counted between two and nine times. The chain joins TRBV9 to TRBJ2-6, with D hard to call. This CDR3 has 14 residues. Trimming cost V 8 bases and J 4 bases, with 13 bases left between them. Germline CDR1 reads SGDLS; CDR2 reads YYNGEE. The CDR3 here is CASSGFSGANVLTF. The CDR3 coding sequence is TGTGCCAGTTCGGGCTTCTCGGGGGCCAACGTCCTGACTTTC.